One and the same sample provided the 32 T cell receptor beta chains below, sequenced in a study of CXCR3-negative and CXCR3-positive naive CD8 T cells. The study made its TRB cDNA libraries by 5' RACE, adding UMI labels. TCRdb re-called the 5' RACE reads and catalogs CDR3 proteins one per entry, DNA excluded. This specimen shows around 57,000 distinct CDR3 sequences; the ten leading clones hold around a quarter. The sample comprised memory CD8+ T cells from blood. The source is a human donor in good health. Some clones in this sample may be carry-over from other donors' samples.

CDR3 region: CASSWGTDNGYTF. The chain links TRBV27 to TRBJ1-2; TCRdb calls TRBD1, which cannot be checked without DNA. Germline V gene lookup returns CDR1 MNHEY and CDR2 SMNVEV (reference sequence). The CDR3 contains 13 residues.

The V and J genes are TRBV20-1 and TRBJ2-1; TCRdb designates TRBD2, a call that cannot be tested without DNA. Germline V CDR1 and CDR2: DFQATT, SNEGSKA (reference sequence). CDR3 length: 14 amino acids. This CDR3 reads CSAREADVYNEQFF.

CDR3 protein: CASSEREGPNEQFF. V is TRBV6-4 and J is TRBJ2-1; TCRdb's D gene call, TRBD2, goes unchecked for lack of DNA. This CDR3 has 14 residues. Germline CDR1 reads MRHNA; CDR2 reads SNTAGT.

The CDR3: CATKVEAYEQYF. V and J are TRBV6-2 or TRBV6-3 and TRBJ2-7. Germline V gives CDR1 MNHEY, CDR2 SVGEGT. This CDR3 has 12 residues.

The chain combines TRBV29-1 with TRBJ1-2; TCRdb outputs TRBD1, but without DNA this stays unchecked. Germline V gene sequence: CDR1 SQVTM, CDR2 ANQGSEA. The CDR3 consists of 16 residues. The CDR3 is CSVMDRTPTTNYGYTF.

The chain joins TRBV18 to TRBJ2-2. The CDR3 loop spans 12 amino acids. Germline CDR1 KGHSH, CDR2 LQKENI. The CDR3 loop is CVRSPDTGELFF.

The V gene is TRBV9, the J gene TRBJ1-2; lacking DNA, the TRBD1 call made by TCRdb goes unchecked. CDR3 length: 13 amino acids. Germline assignment: CDR1 SGDLS and CDR2 YYNGEE. This CDR3 is CASSAGDGYGYTF.

The chain couples TRBV29-1 to TRBJ2-7; TCRdb proposes TRBD1, but this gene call is untestable without DNA. The CDR3 loop spans 11 amino acids. Germline CDR1 SQVTM, CDR2 ANQGSEA. The CDR3 loop is CSVRDSYEQYF.

The chain's CDR3 is CASSFGYTEAFF. This rearrangement joins TRBV6-2 or TRBV6-3 to TRBJ1-1. CDR3 length: 12 residues. Germline-derived CDR1 and CDR2 are MNHEY and SVGEGT.

The rearrangement links TRBV7-2 to TRBJ2-7; there is no DNA to check the TCRdb D call of TRBD1. The CDR3 has 17 residues. The germline CDR1 and CDR2 sequences are SGHTA and FQGNSA. Here the CDR3 reads CASSLVSGTGVSYEQYF. The whole variable domain, remainder taken from reference TRBV7-2 and TRBJ2-7, is GAGVSQSPSNKVTEKGKDVELRCDPISGHTALYWYRQSLGQGLEFLIYFQGNSAPDKSGLPSDRFSAERTGGSVSTLTIQRTQQEDSAVYLCASSLVSGTGVSYEQYFGPGTRLTVT.

V gene TRBV29-1 combines with J gene TRBJ2-7. The V gene's germline CDR1 is SQVTM and CDR2 ANQGSEA. This CDR3 comprises 13 residues. The CDR3 here is CSVDDSSPYEQYF.

The V and J genes are TRBV10-3 and TRBJ1-1; TCRdb outputs TRBD1, but without DNA this stays unchecked. The CDR3 consists of 14 residues. Germline-derived CDR1 and CDR2 are ENHRY and SYGVKD. The CDR3 sequence: CAIKRGEANTEAFF.

The CDR3 here is CASSQVGTGSLRATF. V usage is TRBV14 and J usage is TRBJ1-2; the TCRdb call, TRBD1, lacks DNA for checking. The CDR3 has 15 amino acids. CDR1 is SGHDN, CDR2 FVKESK, per germline.

The rearrangement joins TRBV6-4 to TRBJ2-3; as DNA is missing, the TRBD2 call by TCRdb cannot be tested. The germline gives CDR1 MRHNA, CDR2 SNTAGT. The CDR3 has 13 amino acids. The CDR3 sequence is CASSDRATDTQYF.

This clonotype is called medium-sized based on its frequency. The CDR3 region is CARSLDQGLTTNEKLFF. V is TRBV5-3 and J is TRBJ1-4; TCRdb calls TRBD1, which cannot be checked without DNA. TRBV5-3 is classed as an ORF, of uncertain function. The CDR3 sequence is 17 residues long.

The rearrangement links TRBV11-2 to TRBJ2-1; TCRdb lists TRBD1, though no DNA is available to test this call. The germline V gene encodes CDR1 SGHAT and CDR2 FQNNGV. CDR3 length: 14 amino acids. The CDR3 loop reads CASSRDNSYNEQFF.

The chain has TRBV29-1 and TRBJ1-6; TCRdb's assignment of TRBD1 cannot be checked, as there is no DNA. The CDR3 runs to 14 residues. The germline gives CDR1 SQVTM, CDR2 ANQGSEA. The CDR3 sequence is CSVSTGVGNSPLHF.

This chain joins TRBV7-2 and TRBJ1-1. The germline gives CDR1 SGHTA, CDR2 FQGNSA. The CDR3 consists of 12 residues. The CDR3 is CASSLVGGEAFF.

This chain links TRBV4-2 with TRBJ2-4; TCRdb's D call of TRBD2 is untestable without DNA. The germline V gene encodes CDR1 LGHNA and CDR2 YNFKEQ. The CDR3 is 16 residues long. CDR3 sequence reads: CASSQDRGVGKNIQYF.

The V call is TRBV10-3, the J call TRBJ2-7; TCRdb selects TRBD2, and the lack of DNA leaves this call unchecked. The CDR3 covers 17 residues. Germline V lookup: CDR1 ENHRY, CDR2 SYGVKD. The CDR3 sequence: CAISELGLAGNDYEQYF.

This rearrangement joins TRBV10-3 to TRBJ2-3; with no DNA, the TCRdb D assignment of TRBD1 cannot be verified. This CDR3 is built from 14 residues. The germline V gene has CDR1 ENHRY and CDR2 SYGVKD. The CDR3 is CAIRDRGSADTQYF.

The V and J genes are TRBV6-5 and TRBJ2-7; TCRdb gives TRBD1 as the D gene, but with no DNA this cannot be confirmed. Germline V CDR1 and CDR2: MNHEY, SVGAGI. This CDR3 has 14 residues. CDR3 in amino acids: CASSLERGPYEQYF.

This chain joins TRBV7-9 and TRBJ1-1; TCRdb's D call of TRBD1 is untestable without DNA. Germline V lookup: CDR1 SEHNR, CDR2 FQNEAQ (reference sequence). There are 15 residues in the CDR3. The CDR3 loop reads CASSPTGAPNTEAFF. Full variable domain (rest looked up from reference TRBV7-9 and TRBJ1-1): DTGVSQNPRHKITKRGQNVTFRCDPISEHNRLYWYRQTLGQGPEFLTYFQNEAQLEKSRLLSDRFSAERPKGSFSTLEIQRTEQGDSAMYLCASSPTGAPNTEAFFGQGTRLTVV.

J is TRBJ2-5 and V is TRBV7-8. Looked up from germline, CDR1 is SGHVS and CDR2 is FQNEAQ. This CDR3 is 14 amino acids long. CDR3 amino acids: CASSLLRIQETQYF.

V gene TRBV29-1 combines with J gene TRBJ2-2. Germline V gene sequence: CDR1 SQVTM, CDR2 ANQGSEA. The CDR3 has 11 amino acids. The CDR3 sequence: CSVDGTGELFF.

The chain has TRBV4-3 and TRBJ2-7; as DNA is missing, the TRBD1 call by TCRdb cannot be tested. The CDR3 spans 15 residues. Germline CDR1 and CDR2: LGHNA and YSLEER. The CDR3 sequence is CASSQVVGGRGEQYF.

This chain uses TRBV6-2 or TRBV6-3 with TRBJ2-7. The CDR3 consists of 12 residues. Germline assignment: CDR1 MNHEY and CDR2 SVGEGT. This CDR3 reads CASRTEDYEQYF.

J is TRBJ2-3 and V is TRBV4-2; as DNA is missing, the TRBD1 call by TCRdb cannot be tested. In germline, CDR1 is LGHNA, CDR2 YNFKEQ. The CDR3 consists of 15 residues. The CDR3 loop reads CASSPGTGGTDTQYF.

By frequency, this clonotype is medium-sized. The chain recombines TRBV20-1 with TRBJ2-1; TCRdb names TRBD1, which stays unverified in the absence of DNA. Germline CDR1 reads DFQATT; CDR2 reads SNEGSKA (reference sequence). The CDR3 is made up of 16 amino acids. CDR3 in amino acids: CSARGDGGSTYNEQFF.

This chain uses TRBV5-1 with TRBJ2-2; the TCRdb D gene call, TRBD1, has no DNA to confirm it. Germline assignment: CDR1 SGHRS and CDR2 YFSETQ. The CDR3 consists of 19 residues. CDR3 residues: CASSPNAWTGRFVGGELFF.

J is TRBJ2-7 and V is TRBV5-1. CDR3 length equals 14 residues. CDR1 is SGHRS, CDR2 YFSETQ, per germline. This CDR3 is CASSLVGTSYEQYF. The full variable domain, completed using reference TRBV5-1 and TRBJ2-7, is KAGVTQTPRYLIKTRGQQVTLSCSPISGHRSVSWYQQTPGQGLQFLFEYFSETQRNKGNFPGRFSGRQFSNSRSEMNVSTLELGDSALYLCASSLVGTSYEQYFGPGTRLTVT.

The V and J genes are TRBV7-9 and TRBJ1-6. Germline V CDR1 and CDR2: SEHNR, FQNEAQ (reference sequence). The CDR3 totals 12 residues. CDR3 sequence reads: CASSLDSDPLHF. Variable domain in full (rest from reference TRBV7-9 and TRBJ1-6): DTGVSQNPRHKITKRGQNVTFRCDPISEHNRLYWYRQTLGQGPEFLTYFQNEAQLEKSRLLSDRFSAERPKGSFSTLEIQRTEQGDSAMYLCASSLDSDPLHFGNGTRLTVT.